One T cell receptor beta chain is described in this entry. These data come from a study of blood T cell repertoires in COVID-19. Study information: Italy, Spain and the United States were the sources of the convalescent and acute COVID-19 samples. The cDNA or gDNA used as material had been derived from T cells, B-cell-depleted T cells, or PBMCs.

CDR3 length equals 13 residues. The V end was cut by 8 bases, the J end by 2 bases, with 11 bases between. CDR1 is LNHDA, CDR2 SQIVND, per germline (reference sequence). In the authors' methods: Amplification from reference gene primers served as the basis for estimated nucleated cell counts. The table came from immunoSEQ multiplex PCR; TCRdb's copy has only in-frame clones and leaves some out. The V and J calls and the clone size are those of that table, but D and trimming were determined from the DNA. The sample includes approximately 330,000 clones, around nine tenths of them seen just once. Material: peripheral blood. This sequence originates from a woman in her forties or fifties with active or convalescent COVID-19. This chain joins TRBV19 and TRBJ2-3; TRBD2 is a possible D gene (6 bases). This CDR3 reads CASFASDTDTQYF. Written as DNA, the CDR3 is TGTGCCAGTTTCGCTAGCGACACAGATACGCAGTATTTT.